This entry describes one TCR beta chain. Its antigen is undetermined. From germline, CDR1 is LNHNV and CDR2 YYDKDF (reference sequence). This CDR3 is 14 amino acids long. V was cut by 0 bases and J by 0 bases, with 5 bases left in between. This sample is drawn from a study of cytomegalovirus exposure and HLA in healthy donors. General observations from the study: In a later analysis, at a false discovery rate of 0.05, roughly 17,000 TCR beta sequences were associated with HLA alleles. Later, an analysis showed that TCR beta chains associated with HLA were more clonally expanded than others that were equally common.

Primers: 60 Vbeta forward and 13 Jbeta reverse. TCRdb's table, derived via immunoSEQ multiplex PCR, lists solely in-frame clones and lacks some. This sample yields 200,000 or so clones, of which approximately 83% are seen a single time; 1.2% to 1.5% belongs to the top ten. V is TRBV15 and J is TRBJ1-2; a weak D match, TRBD1 (5 bases). The receptor was isolated from a girl between 5 and 17 years old in good health and CMV-seronegative. Sequencing input: PBMCs. The CDR3, as DNA: TGTGCCACCAGCAGAGAGACAGCTAACTATGGCTACACCTTC. Encoded protein: CATSRETANYGYTF. Full variable domain (rest looked up from reference TRBV15 and TRBJ1-2): DAMVIQNPRYQVTQFGKPVTLSCSQTLNHNVMYWYQQKSSQAPKLLFHYYDKDFNNEADTPDNFQSRRPNTSFCFLDIRSPGLGDTAMYLCATSRETANYGYTFGSGTRLTVV.